Presented here are 32 T cell receptor beta chains from one specimen sequenced in a study of OX40 agonist ivuxolimab in advanced cancers. Sequenced by immunoSEQ multiplex PCR; TCRdb stores in-frame clones only, minus some. The table has tens of thousands of clones, around 90% seen once. This sample comprised CD4+ or CD8+ T cells sorted from blood, obtained in a trial of the OX40 agonist ivuxolimab. Receptor source: an adult with an advanced solid tumor such as melanoma, head and neck, liver or kidney cancer.

The chain combines TRBV25-1 with TRBJ1-1, with TRBD1 as a possible D gene (6 bases). This CDR3 spans 14 amino acids. Germline loops: CDR1 MGHDK, CDR2 SYGVNS. V lost 6 bases and J 3 bases, leaving 14 bases between the germline ends. The DNA of the CDR3 is TGTGCCAGCAGAAACACAGGGAGGGACACTGAAGCTTTCTTT. Residues: CASRNTGRDTEAFF.

The chain joins TRBV9 to TRBJ2-7; TRBD2 might be the D (5 bases). V lost 0 bases and J 2 bases, leaving 9 bases between the germline ends. The germline CDR1 and CDR2 sequences are SGDLS and YYNGEE. This CDR3 spans 14 amino acids. The CDR3 is CASSVDLAAYEQYF. CDR3 coding DNA: TGTGCCAGCAGCGTAGACCTAGCCGCCTACGAGCAGTACTTC.

This clone was seen only a few times. J is TRBJ2-2 and V is TRBV7-3, with D unclear. The V end lost 2 bases, the J end lost 7 bases, and 11 bases lay between the germline ends. The germline CDR1 and CDR2 sequences are SGHTA and FQGTGA. This CDR3 has 14 amino acids. DNA of the CDR3: TGTGCCAGCAGCTTATACTGGGATGGCGGGGAGCTGTTTTTT. It encodes CASSLYWDGGELFF.

This chain joins TRBV5-8 and TRBJ1-5; D not resolved. V gave up 4 bases and J gave up 0 bases, with 17 bases separating them. Germline CDR1 reads SGHTS; CDR2 reads YDEGEE. CDR3 length: 17 residues. DNA of the CDR3: TGTGCCAGCAGCAACAAGGCCCATTCTCTTAGCAATCAGCCCCAGCATTTT. This sequence encodes CASSNKAHSLSNQPQHF.

This clone was seen a single time. V usage is TRBV7-2 and J usage is TRBJ2-1, with a possible D match to TRBD2 (6 bases). The CDR3 is made up of 14 amino acids. Germline lookup yields CDR1 SGHTA and CDR2 FQGNSA. The V end was cut by 2 bases, the J end by 8 bases, with 13 bases between. The CDR3 region is CASSLSGRTDEQFF. The CDR3 nucleotides are TGTGCCAGCAGCTTAAGCGGGCGGACGGATGAGCAGTTCTTC.

This clone was detected only once. The chain carries TRBV7-9 and TRBJ2-1, with D uncertain. Germline-derived CDR1 and CDR2 are SEHNR and FQNEAQ (reference sequence). With 8 bases removed from V and 4 bases from J, the gap between germline ends came to 15 bases. The CDR3 is made up of 14 amino acids. The CDR3 DNA reads as TGTGCCAGCGTCATCTTAGGGTCTTACAATGAGCAGTTCTTC. The encoded protein is CASVILGSYNEQFF.

The sample holds a few counts of this clone. The rearrangement uses TRBV19 and TRBJ2-1; D is unresolved. CDR1 is LNHDA and CDR2 is SQIVND in the germline V gene (reference sequence). V gave up 8 bases and J gave up 0 bases, with 14 bases separating them. The CDR3 runs 15 residues. CDR3 in amino acids: CASSPRRSSYNEQFF. The CDR3 region has the DNA TGTGCCAGTTCTCCGAGGAGAAGCTCCTACAATGAGCAGTTCTTC.

The chain has TRBV5-1 and TRBJ1-2, with D tentatively TRBD1 (6 bases). Germline V gene lookup returns CDR1 SGHRS and CDR2 YFSETQ. Trimming shortened V by 2 bases and J by 0 bases, and 11 bases separated the two germline ends. This CDR3 has 15 amino acids. The CDR3 is CASSLGGPPNYGYTF. DNA for the CDR3: TGCGCCAGCAGCTTAGGGGGACCCCCTAACTATGGCTACACCTTC.

This chain joins TRBV2 and TRBJ2-1, with TRBD2 matching 8 bases. V trimming: 6 bases; J trimming: 7 bases; junction bases outside the gene matches: 17. This CDR3 has 17 amino acids. CDR1 and CDR2 (germline): SNHLY, FYNNEI. This CDR3 reads CASRPPDGREGGNEQFF. In DNA, the CDR3 is TGTGCCAGCAGGCCCCCTGACGGGAGGGAGGGAGGTAATGAGCAGTTCTTC.

This clone is a singleton in its sample. The genes are TRBV21-1 and TRBJ1-3; no check of the table's D call, TRBD1, against the DNA was made. TRBV21-1 is designated a pseudogene. The CDR3 runs 17 residues. The CDR3: CASSQVRTDYSGNTIYF. CDR3 coding DNA: TGTGCCAGCAGCCAAGTGCGGACAGACTACTCTGGAAACACCATATATTTT.

V gene TRBV21-1 combines with J gene TRBJ2-5. TRBV21-1 is reported as a pseudogene. This CDR3 region has 15 residues. The CDR3 here is CASSKVPSAKETQYF. In DNA, the CDR3 is TGTGCCAGCAGCAAAGTACCATCGGCGAAAGAGACCCAGTACTTC.

The gene calls are TRBV15 and TRBJ1-4, with 10 bases that match TRBD1. With 4 bases clipped from V and 7 bases from J, the junction kept 6 bases outside the gene matches. The CDR3 is 15 residues long. Germline V gene lookup returns CDR1 LNHNV and CDR2 YYDKDF (reference sequence). CDR3 nucleotides: TGTGCCACCAGCAACCGACAGGGGGCGGGTGAAAAACTGTTTTTT. Translating it yields CATSNRQGAGEKLFF.

The CDR3 DNA sequence: TGTGCCAGCAGACTGGACAGCGTCAATGAGCAGTTCTTC. This gives the protein CASRLDSVNEQFF. V gene TRBV5-6 combines with J gene TRBJ2-1; TRBD1 is a possible D gene (6 bases). This CDR3 spans 13 amino acids. Trimming shortened V by 5 bases and J by 6 bases, and 12 bases separated the two germline ends. The V gene's germline CDR1 is SGHDT and CDR2 YYEEEE.

The V gene is TRBV6-6, the J gene TRBJ2-3; 13 bases agree with TRBD2. The CDR3 has 16 residues. CDR1 is MNHNY and CDR2 is SVGAGI in the germline V gene (reference sequence). The trim removed 6 bases at V and 4 bases at J, leaving 7 bases unmatched. CDR3 in DNA: TGTGCCAGCAGCCCCAGGACTAGCGGGAGAGCAGATACGCAGTATTTT. Translated, it gives CASSPRTSGRADTQYF.

This chain connects TRBV5-6 to TRBJ2-4; no clear D. The CDR3 runs 11 residues. CDR1 SGHDT and CDR2 YYEEEE come from the germline V gene. Trimming took off 2 bases at V and 8 bases at J, with 5 bases between the two ends. The DNA for the CDR3 is TGTGCCAGCAGCTTTAGGGACATTCAGTACTTC. Amino acid sequence: CASSFRDIQYF.

This rearrangement joins TRBV11-2 to TRBJ2-5; perhaps TRBD2 as D (5 bases). V was trimmed by 7 bases and J by 0 bases, leaving 18 bases between them. The CDR3 is 16 amino acids. Germline assignment: CDR1 SGHAT and CDR2 FQNNGV. The CDR3 region is CASKIKGRGYQETQYF. The CDR3 DNA reads TGTGCCAGCAAGATCAAGGGCAGAGGGTACCAAGAGACCCAGTACTTC.

This sequence joins TRBV14 and TRBJ2-4; TRBD2 is a possible D gene (5 bases). The length of the CDR3 is 17 residues. Germline V gene sequence: CDR1 SGHDN, CDR2 FVKESK. V lost 0 bases and J 0 bases, leaving 12 bases between the germline ends. CDR3 sequence reads: CASSQERTPLAKNIQYF. For the CDR3, the DNA is TGTGCCAGCAGCCAAGAGAGGACTCCGTTAGCCAAAAACATTCAGTACTTC.

The chain uses TRBV18 and TRBJ2-3; 11 bases fit TRBD2. This CDR3 has 17 amino acids. V dropped 2 bases and J dropped 5; count of bases not matched to a gene: 9. Germline CDR1 is KGHSH and CDR2 is LQKENI. As DNA, the CDR3 is TGTGCCAGCTCACCATATATGACTAGCGGGACGATAGATACGCAGTATTTT. Translated, it gives CASSPYMTSGTIDTQYF.

The rearrangement joins TRBV28 to TRBJ2-2; D is perhaps TRBD2 (5 bases). Germline V gene lookup returns CDR1 MDHEN and CDR2 SYDVKM. Between the trimmed V and J ends, which lost 3 bases and 2 bases, there was a span of 10 bases. The CDR3 consists of 15 residues. CDR3 coding DNA: TGTGCCAGCAGTTTCGAAAGCGGTAACACCGGGGAGCTGTTTTTT. Protein product: CASSFESGNTGELFF.

The chain couples TRBV30 to TRBJ1-6; no firm D call. The V gene's germline CDR1 is GTSNPN and CDR2 SVGIG (reference sequence). V was clipped by 5 bases and J by 8 bases, with 19 bases between them. CDR3 length equals 15 residues. In nucleotides, the CDR3 is TGTGCCTGGGGTCATCTGGCGGGTTCGGATTCACCCCTCCACTTT. Protein sequence: CAWGHLAGSDSPLHF.

The CDR3 DNA is TGCGCCAGCAGCTTGTTGCCGGGTGGCCAGGTCGAGCAGTACTTC. Its protein is CASSLLPGGQVEQYF. The V call is TRBV5-1, the J call TRBJ2-7; D is unclear. V was cut by 1 base and J by 6 bases, with 17 bases left in between. The CDR3 is 15 residues long. Germline V gene sequence: CDR1 SGHRS, CDR2 YFSETQ.

This clone turned up a few times. One end of the junction does not line up with germline, which may come from a read error. The chain carries TRBV7-7 and TRBJ2-2; 7 positions match TRBD2. CDR1 and CDR2 (germline): SSHAT, FNYEAQ (reference sequence). The CDR3 consists of 16 residues. CDR3 loop: CASSLISSGNTGELFF. As DNA, the CDR3 is TGTGCTAGCAGCTTAATTTCTAGCGGGAACACCGGGGAGCTGTTTTTT.

The CDR3 bases are TGCGCCAGCAGCTTGGAAGGGACTAGCGGCTTTAATGAGCAGTTCTTC. Translated, it gives CASSLEGTSGFNEQFF. The rearrangement links TRBV5-1 to TRBJ2-1; TRBD2 matches 11 bases. This CDR3 region has 16 residues. Germline CDR1 reads SGHRS; CDR2 reads YFSETQ. With V trimmed by 0 bases and J by 7 bases, 6 bases remained unmatched.

This clone qualifies as medium-sized. The chain couples TRBV11-3 to TRBJ1-1, with no clear D. The CDR3 has 13 residues. Trimming left V 2 bases short and J 1 base short, with 5 bases between. Per the germline V gene, CDR1 is SGHNT and CDR2 is YENEEA. The CDR3 DNA is TGTGCCAGCAGCTTACGAGGGAACACTGAAGCTTTCTTT. It is translated as CASSLRGNTEAFF.

The rearrangement links TRBV7-9 to TRBJ1-5; D is uncertain. Between the trimmed V and J ends, which lost 5 bases and 4 bases, there was a span of 15 bases. CDR1 and CDR2 (germline): SEHNR, FQNEAQ (reference sequence). The CDR3 loop spans 15 amino acids. Here the CDR3 DNA reads TGTGCCAGCAGCCTTGGAGAAATCGAAAATCAGCCCCAGCATTTT. This gives the protein CASSLGEIENQPQHF.

The CDR3: CASSEYLGTGELFF. The CDR3 region has the DNA TGTGCCAGCAGTGAATACCTCGGGACCGGGGAGCTGTTTTTT. The gene calls are TRBV25-1 and TRBJ2-2; unclear D gene. V was trimmed by 0 bases and J by 5 bases, leaving 7 bases between them. The CDR3 length is 14 residues. Germline-derived CDR1 and CDR2 are MGHDK and SYGVNS.

In nucleotides, the CDR3 is TGTGCCACTAGCCCTCGCCGAAACACCATATATTTT. Translated, it gives CATSPRRNTIYF. The chain links TRBV28 to TRBJ1-3; no firm D call. CDR3 length: 12 amino acids. CDR1 MDHEN and CDR2 SYDVKM come from the germline V gene. The V gene lost 10 bases and the J gene lost 5 bases, with 12 bases spanning the gap.

The chain is built from TRBV7-2 and TRBJ2-7; D gene unclear. V was pared by 5 bases and J by 7 bases, with 9 bases between. Germline lookup yields CDR1 SGHTA and CDR2 FQGNSA. This CDR3 region has 11 residues. The CDR3 loop reads CASSMSREQYF. CDR3 sequence (DNA): TGTGCCAGCAGCATGAGTAGGGAGCAGTACTTC.

This chain links TRBV5-1 with TRBJ1-1; D is ambiguous. In germline, CDR1 is SGHRS, CDR2 YFSETQ. The CDR3 loop spans 13 amino acids. Trimming took 0 bases from V and 6 from J, leaving 9 bases between them. The CDR3 DNA reads TGCGCCAGCAGCTTGGAGTTGGCGTCTGAAGCTTTCTTT. Its protein product is CASSLELASEAFF.

The chain couples TRBV7-9 to TRBJ1-1, with 11 bases lining up with TRBD1. Per germline, CDR1 SEHNR and CDR2 FQNEAQ (reference sequence). There are 18 residues in the CDR3. The V segment lost 4 bases and the J segment 0 bases; nucleotides outside the gene matches: 10. As DNA, the CDR3 is TGTGCCAGCAGCTCCCGTCCGGGACAGGGGGGAATGAACACTGAAGCTTTCTTT. This translates into CASSSRPGQGGMNTEAFF.

The rearrangement uses TRBV2 and TRBJ2-1; maybe TRBD1 (5 bases). Trimming took off 5 bases at V and 6 bases at J, with 11 bases between the two ends. Germline CDR1 SNHLY, CDR2 FYNNEI. This CDR3 comprises 13 residues. CDR3 bases: TGTGCCAGCAGTTCGCAGGGTTTCAATGAGCAGTTCTTC. It codes for CASSSQGFNEQFF.

The V and J genes are TRBV6-5 and TRBJ2-7; TRBD2 matches 8 bases. The CDR3 covers 14 residues. V dropped 6 bases and J dropped 6; count of bases not matched to a gene: 10. Per the germline V gene, CDR1 is MNHEY and CDR2 is SVGAGI. DNA of the CDR3: TGTGCCAGCAGCCCGGGACTAGGGTTCGGCGAGCAGTACTTC. Translated: CASSPGLGFGEQYF.